This is a list of T cell receptor beta chains from one sample in a study of blood T cell repertoires in COVID-19. This table comes from immunoSEQ multiplex PCR, and its TCRdb copy is limited to in-frame clones, with some not included. The sample contains roughly 80,000 clones, 83% of which appear only once. The material sequenced was peripheral blood. The receptors shown here come from an older woman with acute or convalescent COVID-19. The CDR3 runs from the conserved cysteine through the conserved F or W. A D gene is named only where the DNA matches it firmly. A row's size may be missing; if present it is once, few, many or a size class.

clone size: -; D gene: TRBD1; J gene: TRBJ1-4; V gene: TRBV3-1/TRBV3-2; CDR3 DNA: TGTGCCAGCAGCCGCACCGGGACAGAAATTTCTGCAACTAATGAAAAACTGTTTTTT; CDR3 protein: CASSRTGTEISATNEKLFF
clone size: -; D gene: TRBD1; J gene: TRBJ1-4; V gene: TRBV5-6; CDR3 DNA: TGTGCCAGCAGCTGGCAGGGGGCGGAAGAAAAACTGTTTTTT; CDR3 protein: CASSWQGAEEKLFF
clone size: -; D gene: -; J gene: TRBJ1-2; V gene: TRBV19; CDR3 DNA: TGTGCCAGTAGTATTGGCAGGGGCGGCAACTATGGCTACACCTTC; CDR3 protein: CASSIGRGGNYGYTF
clone size: -; D gene: -; J gene: TRBJ1-1; V gene: TRBV25-1; CDR3 DNA: TGTGCCAGCAGTGAACTGGAAGGGGGGAACACTGAAGCTTTCTTT; CDR3 protein: CASSELEGGNTEAFF
clone size: -; D gene: -; J gene: TRBJ1-1; V gene: TRBV12-3/TRBV12-4; CDR3 DNA: TGTGCCAGCAGTTCCGGGGGATACACTGAAGCTTTCTTT; CDR3 protein: CASSSGGYTEAFF
clone size: -; D gene: -; J gene: TRBJ1-5; V gene: TRBV7-9; CDR3 DNA: TGTGCCAGCAGCTTAGACGGAGGGCAGCCCCAGCATTTT; CDR3 protein: CASSLDGGQPQHF
clone size: -; D gene: -; J gene: TRBJ2-2; V gene: TRBV7-9; CDR3 DNA: TGTGCCAGCAGCCTCCTTGTCAACACCGGGGAGCTGTTTTTT; CDR3 protein: CASSLLVNTGELFF
clone size: once; D gene: -; J gene: TRBJ2-2; V gene: TRBV6-5; CDR3 DNA: TGTGCCAGCAAAGGGCAGGGGAACACCGGGGAGCTGTTTTTT; CDR3 protein: CASKGQGNTGELFF
clone size: -; D gene: -; J gene: TRBJ2-2; V gene: TRBV7-9; CDR3 DNA: TGTGCCAGCAGCTTAGAGGGGGAATCGAACACCGGGGAGCTGTTTTTT; CDR3 protein: CASSLEGESNTGELFF
clone size: -; D gene: -; J gene: TRBJ1-5; V gene: TRBV11-2; CDR3 DNA: TGTGCCAGCAGCTTAGGTGTGGGCCAAATGAATCAGCCCCAGCATTTT; CDR3 protein: CASSLGVGQMNQPQHF
clone size: -; D gene: TRBD1; J gene: TRBJ1-4; V gene: TRBV7-9; CDR3 DNA: TGTGCCAGCAGCTTTGGACAGGCCGCAACTAATGAAAAACTGTTTTTT; CDR3 protein: CASSFGQAATNEKLFF
clone size: many; D gene: -; J gene: TRBJ1-1; V gene: TRBV11-2; CDR3 DNA: TGTGCCAGCAGCCCTACCGGGATTGAAGCTTTCTTT; CDR3 protein: CASSPTGIEAFF
clone size: -; D gene: TRBD1; J gene: TRBJ1-1; V gene: TRBV6-5; CDR3 DNA: TGCCCCCGGGACAGGGACCGAAGCGGCACTGAAGCTTTCTTT; CDR3 protein: CPRDRDRSGTEAFF
clone size: -; D gene: TRBD2; J gene: TRBJ2-3; V gene: TRBV7-2; CDR3 DNA: TGTGCCAGCAGCTCCCTTAGCGGGGGTACAGATACGCAGTATTTT; CDR3 protein: CASSSLSGGTDTQYF
clone size: -; D gene: -; J gene: TRBJ2-7; V gene: TRBV15; CDR3 DNA: TGTGCCACCAGCAGAGATCGGCGACAGGTCTCAATGTTC; CDR3 protein: CATSRDRRQVSMF
clone size: few; D gene: TRBD1; J gene: TRBJ1-1; V gene: TRBV5-4; CDR3 DNA: TGTGCCAGCAGCCCCCGGGACAGGTCTTTAGACACTGAAGCTTTCTTT; CDR3 protein: CASSPRDRSLDTEAFF
clone size: few; D gene: TRBD1; J gene: TRBJ1-3; V gene: TRBV27; CDR3 DNA: TGTGCCAGCAGTTACAGGGGGCCCTCTGGAAACACCATATATTTT; CDR3 protein: CASSYRGPSGNTIYF
clone size: few; D gene: TRBD2; J gene: TRBJ2-7; V gene: TRBV9; CDR3 DNA: TGTGCCAGCAGCGTGGGACTAGCGGGTTCCTACGAGCAGTACTTC; CDR3 protein: CASSVGLAGSYEQYF
clone size: -; D gene: -; J gene: TRBJ1-2; V gene: TRBV7-9; CDR3 DNA: TGTGCCAGCAGCCCCTTCGGACAGAACTATGGCTACACCTTC; CDR3 protein: CASSPFGQNYGYTF
clone size: -; D gene: -; J gene: TRBJ2-1; V gene: TRBV12-3/TRBV12-4; CDR3 DNA: TGTGCCAGCAGTTCTCTTTACAATGAGCAGTTCTTC; CDR3 protein: CASSSLYNEQFF
clone size: -; D gene: -; J gene: TRBJ1-6; V gene: TRBV21-1; CDR3 DNA: TGTGCCAGCAGCAGGGCAGGGTCTCGGGGGGTAAATAATTCACCCCTCCACTTT; CDR3 protein: CASSRAGSRGVNNSPLHF
clone size: -; D gene: TRBD2; J gene: TRBJ2-5; V gene: TRBV7-3; CDR3 DNA: TGTGCCAGCAGTGCTGCGGGGGGGCTTGGTGAGACCCAGTACTTC; CDR3 protein: CASSAAGGLGETQYF
clone size: -; D gene: TRBD1; J gene: TRBJ1-5; V gene: TRBV19; CDR3 DNA: TGTGCCAGTAGTATGGGACAGGGCTTTCAGCCCCAGCATTTT; CDR3 protein: CASSMGQGFQPQHF
clone size: -; D gene: -; J gene: TRBJ1-1; V gene: TRBV30; CDR3 DNA: TGTGCCTGGAGGGCCTTGGGCAGGGAGAACACTGAAGCTTTCTTT; CDR3 protein: CAWRALGRENTEAFF
clone size: -; D gene: -; J gene: TRBJ2-3; V gene: TRBV27; CDR3 DNA: TGTGCCAGCAGTTTACCTGGACTCCCAGATACGCAGTATTTT; CDR3 protein: CASSLPGLPDTQYF
clone size: once; D gene: -; J gene: TRBJ2-1; V gene: TRBV1; CDR3 DNA: TGCACCAGCAGCCACCAGCGGGGGAAGGCTGAGCAGTTCTTC; CDR3 protein: CTSSHQRGKAEQFF
clone size: -; D gene: -; J gene: TRBJ2-1; V gene: TRBV4-3; CDR3 DNA: TGCGCCAGCAGCCAACAAACCCGGGGGGCTGGTGGTGAGCAGTTCTTC; CDR3 protein: CASSQQTRGAGGEQFF
clone size: -; D gene: TRBD1; J gene: TRBJ2-1; V gene: TRBV30; CDR3 DNA: TGTGCCTCAGGACAGGGTTTTTACAATGAGCAGTTCTTC; CDR3 protein: CASGQGFYNEQFF
clone size: -; D gene: -; J gene: TRBJ1-4; V gene: TRBV24-1; CDR3 DNA: TGTGCCACCAGTGACCCCAACGGGGGAGGTAATGAAAAACTGTTTTTT; CDR3 protein: CATSDPNGGGNEKLFF
clone size: few; D gene: -; J gene: TRBJ1-1; V gene: TRBV7-6; CDR3 DNA: TGTGCCAGCAGCTCTCCAGACAGGTTCAACATGAACACTGAAGCTTTCTTT; CDR3 protein: CASSSPDRFNMNTEAFF
clone size: -; D gene: -; J gene: TRBJ1-4; V gene: TRBV7-9; CDR3 DNA: TGTGCCAGCAGCTCAACCAGGGATGAAAAACTGTTTTTT; CDR3 protein: CASSSTRDEKLFF
clone size: -; D gene: -; J gene: TRBJ2-7; V gene: TRBV5-5; CDR3 DNA: TGTGCCAGCAGCTCAGGACAAGCCGGGTACGAGCAGTACTTC; CDR3 protein: CASSSGQAGYEQYF
clone size: -; D gene: TRBD1; J gene: TRBJ2-2; V gene: TRBV7-2; CDR3 DNA: TGTGCCAGCAGCCCGGACAGGGGTTCTACCGGGGAGCTGTTTTTT; CDR3 protein: CASSPDRGSTGELFF
clone size: -; D gene: -; J gene: TRBJ2-7; V gene: TRBV3-1/TRBV3-2; CDR3 DNA: TGTGCCAGCAGCCAAGATTACTCCGGTGAGCAGTACTTC; CDR3 protein: CASSQDYSGEQYF
clone size: -; D gene: -; J gene: TRBJ2-3; V gene: TRBV7-2; CDR3 DNA: TGTGCCAGCAGCCAGAACGGGGGGCCGGGAGATACGCAGTATTTT; CDR3 protein: CASSQNGGPGDTQYF
clone size: -; D gene: -; J gene: TRBJ1-6; V gene: TRBV9; CDR3 DNA: TGTGCCAGCAGCGTAGACAGTTCCAAAAATTCACCCCTCCACTTT; CDR3 protein: CASSVDSSKNSPLHF
clone size: -; D gene: TRBD1; J gene: TRBJ1-2; V gene: TRBV20-1; CDR3 DNA: TGCAGTGCTAGTCAGGACAGGGCCTATGGCTACACCTTC; CDR3 protein: CSASQDRAYGYTF
clone size: -; D gene: -; J gene: TRBJ1-2; V gene: TRBV29-1; CDR3 DNA: TGCAGCGTCCAACTCTCGCCTGGTCATGGCTACACCTTC; CDR3 protein: CSVQLSPGHGYTF
clone size: -; D gene: -; J gene: TRBJ2-5; V gene: TRBV6-5; CDR3 DNA: TGTGCCAGCAGCACGATCCAGGTCTGGGAGACCCAGTACTTC; CDR3 protein: CASSTIQVWETQYF
clone size: -; D gene: -; J gene: TRBJ2-7; V gene: TRBV6-1; CDR3 DNA: TGTGCCAGCAGTGAAGGTAGCGGTTCCTCCTACGAGCAGTACTTC; CDR3 protein: CASSEGSGSSYEQYF